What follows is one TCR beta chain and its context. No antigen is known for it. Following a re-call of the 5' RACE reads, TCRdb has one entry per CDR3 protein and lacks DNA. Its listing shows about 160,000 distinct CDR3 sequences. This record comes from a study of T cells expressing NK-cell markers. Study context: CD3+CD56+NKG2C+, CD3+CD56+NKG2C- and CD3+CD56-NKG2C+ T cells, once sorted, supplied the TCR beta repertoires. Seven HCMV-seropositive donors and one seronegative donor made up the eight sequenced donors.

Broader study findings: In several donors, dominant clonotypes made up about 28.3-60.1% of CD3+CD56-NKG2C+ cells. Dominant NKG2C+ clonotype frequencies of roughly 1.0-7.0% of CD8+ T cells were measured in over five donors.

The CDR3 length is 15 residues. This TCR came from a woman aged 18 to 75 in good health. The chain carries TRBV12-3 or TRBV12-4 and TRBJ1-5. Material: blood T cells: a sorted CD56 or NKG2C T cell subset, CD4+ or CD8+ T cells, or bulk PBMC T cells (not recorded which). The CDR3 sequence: CASSLALYSNQPQHF.